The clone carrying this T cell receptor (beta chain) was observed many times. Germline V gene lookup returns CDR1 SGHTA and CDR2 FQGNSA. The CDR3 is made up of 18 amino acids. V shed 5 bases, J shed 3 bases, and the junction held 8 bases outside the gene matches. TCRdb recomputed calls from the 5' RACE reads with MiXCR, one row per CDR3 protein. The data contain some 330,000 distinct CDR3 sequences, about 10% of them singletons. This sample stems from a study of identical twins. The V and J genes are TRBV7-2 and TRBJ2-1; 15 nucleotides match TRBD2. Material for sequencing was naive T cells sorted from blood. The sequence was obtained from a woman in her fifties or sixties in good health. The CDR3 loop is CASSMGLAGGSFYNEQFF. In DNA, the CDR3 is TGTGCCAGCAGCATGGGACTAGCGGGAGGATCCTTCTACAATGAGCAGTTCTTC.